These 10 T cell receptor beta chains were sequenced from one sample in a study of neurological immune-mediated disorders. A single record per CDR3 protein comes from TCRdb applying MiXCR to the 5' RACE reads. The sample records approximately 90,000 distinct CDR3 sequences, roughly 3.5% being singletons. The sample consisted of PBMCs. Receptors originate from a woman aged 18-35 years with multiple sclerosis.

This clonotype was seen many times. J is TRBJ2-7 and V is TRBV20-1, with TRBD2 matching 10 bases. Germline V gene lookup returns CDR1 DFQATT and CDR2 SNEGSKA (reference sequence). Trimming cost V 0 bases and J 3 bases; bases outside gene matches: 11. This CDR3 region has 17 residues. As DNA, the CDR3 is TGCAGTGCTAGAGATCCGCGACTAGCGGGCCTATTCTACGAGCAGTACTTC. It specifies CSARDPRLAGLFYEQYF.

This clonotype was detected ten times or more. The chain carries TRBV29-1 and TRBJ2-7; 8 nucleotides match TRBD1. This CDR3 spans 14 amino acids. The junction had 9 bases not matched to a gene; V was cut back by 6 bases and J by 2 bases. Germline CDR1 and CDR2: SQVTM and ANQGSEA. The CDR3 loop reads CSVQKGTGTYEQYF. The CDR3 DNA reads as TGCAGCGTCCAAAAAGGGACAGGTACCTACGAGCAGTACTTC.

This clonotype was picked up many times. V and J are TRBV29-1 and TRBJ2-3; a weak D match, TRBD2 (6 bases). From germline, CDR1 is SQVTM and CDR2 ANQGSEA. The ends were cut back, 5 bases at V and 5 bases at J, with 11 bases in the middle. CDR3 length: 12 amino acids. Here the CDR3 reads CSVSGVGDTQYF. CDR3 sequence (DNA): TGCAGCGTTTCGGGAGTGGGAGATACGCAGTATTTT.

Notes on this clonotype: This may be a read error, as it is one base from a much larger clone. The rearrangement links TRBV5-6 to TRBJ1-1, with D maybe TRBD1 (6 bases). From germline, CDR1 is SGHDT and CDR2 YYEEEE. Deletions cut 4 bases from V and 9 bases from J, with 13 bases between. This CDR3 comprises 12 residues. The CDR3 here is CASSPTGSKAFF. CDR3 nucleotide sequence: TGTGCCAGCAGCCCAACAGGGAGTAAAGCTTTCTTT.

Many counts were recorded for this clonotype. The V call is TRBV12-3 or TRBV12-4, the J call TRBJ2-6; 8 nucleotides match TRBD1. The J segment lost 2 bases and the V segment lost 6 bases, leaving 9 bases of the junction unmatched. The CDR3 runs to 17 residues. The CDR3 loop is CASRTTGTGAGANVLTF. CDR3 coding DNA: TGTGCCAGCAGAACTACCGGGACAGGAGCTGGGGCCAACGTCCTGACTTTC.

This clonotype has a count of ten or more. The gene calls are TRBV20-1 and TRBJ1-1; TRBD1 matches 8 bases. The CDR3 covers 15 residues. Germline V lookup: CDR1 DFQATT, CDR2 SNEGSKA (reference sequence). V shed 3 bases, J shed 6 bases, and the junction held 12 bases outside the gene matches. The CDR3 sequence: CSARRPGGYPAEAFF. The CDR3 DNA reads as TGCAGTGCTAGGCGCCCAGGGGGCTATCCTGCTGAAGCTTTCTTT.

This clonotype was seen repeatedly, ten times or more. The chain employs TRBV5-1 and TRBJ2-5; D not certain. This CDR3 is built from 13 residues. Between the trimmed V and J ends, which lost 4 bases and 1 base, there was a span of 8 bases. From germline, CDR1 is SGHRS and CDR2 YFSETQ. The CDR3 here is CASSPASQETQYF. The CDR3 DNA reads as TGCGCCAGCAGCCCTGCGTCCCAAGAGACCCAGTACTTC.

This clonotype was seen many times. The rearrangement uses TRBV6-5 and TRBJ1-2; perhaps TRBD1 as D (5 bases). The CDR3 runs 15 residues. CDR1 and CDR2 (germline): MNHEY, SVGAGI. Trimming took off 0 bases at V and 2 bases at J, with 10 bases between the two ends. The CDR3 spells CASSYSGRMNYGYTF. CDR3 DNA sequence: TGTGCCAGCAGTTACTCGGGACGTATGAACTATGGCTACACCTTC.

This clonotype occurred many times. This chain uses TRBV20-1 with TRBJ1-5; the match to TRBD1 covers 7 bases. CDR3 size: 13 residues. Germline V CDR1 and CDR2: DFQATT, SNEGSKA (reference sequence). V shed 5 bases and J 4 bases; nucleotides not matched to a gene: 5. The CDR3 DNA sequence: TGCAGTGCTGGCGGGACAGCTAATCAGCCCCAGCATTTT. This encodes CSAGGTANQPQHF.

This clonotype came up many times. The chain joins TRBV5-1 to TRBJ1-1, with no clear D. V was clipped by 3 bases and J by 0 bases, with 9 bases between them. This CDR3 is built from 14 residues. Germline V lookup: CDR1 SGHRS, CDR2 YFSETQ. The CDR3 is CASSSDTMNTEAFF. The DNA of the CDR3 is TGCGCCAGCAGCTCCGACACAATGAACACTGAAGCTTTCTTT.